The T cell receptor (beta chain) under discussion was sequenced for a study of shared clonotypes between healthy human individuals. As concerns this clone: Its matching antigen is unknown.

Germline assignment: CDR1 SGHDT and CDR2 YYEEEE. V lost 0 bases to trimming and J lost 4 bases, with 13 bases between them. The CDR3 runs to 15 residues. General study points: Among the subsets, naive ones generally showed larger estimated richness than memory ones.

Replicate sorted-subset PCRs were loaded with 150 to 250 ng DNA, 30,000 or so T cell genomes. Clones were read by immunoSEQ multiplex PCR, and TCRdb kept only the in-frame ones, dropping some. The table lists around 700,000 clones, around 73% of them singletons, with around 1.8% in the top ten. Sequenced material: memory CD4+ T cells sorted from blood. Described subset: CD45RA-negative fraction. The V gene is TRBV5-6, the J gene TRBJ1-1; possible D gene TRBD1, 6 bases. The receptor was isolated from a woman aged 25-40 years in good health. The chain's CDR3 is CASSLEWQGSTEAFF. For the CDR3, the DNA is TGTGCCAGCAGCTTGGAGTGGCAGGGGAGCACTGAAGCTTTCTTT.